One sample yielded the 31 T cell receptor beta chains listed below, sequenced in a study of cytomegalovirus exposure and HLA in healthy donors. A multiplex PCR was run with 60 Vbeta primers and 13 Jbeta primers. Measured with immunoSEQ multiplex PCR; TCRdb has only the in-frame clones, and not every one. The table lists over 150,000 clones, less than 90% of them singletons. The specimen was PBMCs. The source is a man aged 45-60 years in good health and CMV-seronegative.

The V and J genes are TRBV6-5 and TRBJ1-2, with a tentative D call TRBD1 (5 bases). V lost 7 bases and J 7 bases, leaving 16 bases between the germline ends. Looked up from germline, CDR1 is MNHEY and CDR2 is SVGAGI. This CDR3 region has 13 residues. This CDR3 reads CASKKTGAAGYTF. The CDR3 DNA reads TGTGCCAGCAAAAAGACTGGGGCAGCTGGCTACACCTTC.

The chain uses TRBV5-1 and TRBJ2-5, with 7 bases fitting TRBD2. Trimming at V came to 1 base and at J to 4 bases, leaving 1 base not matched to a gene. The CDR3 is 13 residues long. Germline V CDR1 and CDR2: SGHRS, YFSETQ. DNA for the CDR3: TGCGCCAGCAGCTTGACGGGAGGAGAGACCCAGTACTTC. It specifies CASSLTGGETQYF.

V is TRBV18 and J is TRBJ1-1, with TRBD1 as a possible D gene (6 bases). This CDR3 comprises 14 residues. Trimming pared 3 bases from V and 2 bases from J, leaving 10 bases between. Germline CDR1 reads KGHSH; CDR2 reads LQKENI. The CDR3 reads CASSPRTDNTEAFF. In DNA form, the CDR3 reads TGTGCCAGCTCACCGAGGACAGACAACACTGAAGCTTTCTTT.

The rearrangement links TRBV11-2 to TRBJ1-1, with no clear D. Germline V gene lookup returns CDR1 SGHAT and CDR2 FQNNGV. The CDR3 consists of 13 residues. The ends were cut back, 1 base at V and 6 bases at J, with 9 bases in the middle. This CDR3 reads CASSLVAEAEAFF. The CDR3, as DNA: TGTGCCAGCAGCTTAGTCGCAGAGGCTGAAGCTTTCTTT.

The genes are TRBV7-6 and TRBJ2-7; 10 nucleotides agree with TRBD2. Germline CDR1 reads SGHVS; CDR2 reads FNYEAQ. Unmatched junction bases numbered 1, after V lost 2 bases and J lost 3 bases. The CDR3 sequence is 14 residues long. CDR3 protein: CASSLSGRDYEQYF. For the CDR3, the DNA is TGTGCCAGCAGCTTAAGCGGGAGGGACTACGAGCAGTACTTC.

The CDR3 protein is CATSLTDLNEKLFF. DNA of the CDR3: TGTGCCACCAGCCTGACTGACCTTAATGAAAAACTGTTTTTT. The V call is TRBV15, the J call TRBJ1-4; D is ambiguous. The length of the CDR3 is 14 residues. Germline values: CDR1 LNHNV, CDR2 YYDKDF (reference sequence). V was cut by 5 bases and J by 4 bases, with 11 bases left in between.

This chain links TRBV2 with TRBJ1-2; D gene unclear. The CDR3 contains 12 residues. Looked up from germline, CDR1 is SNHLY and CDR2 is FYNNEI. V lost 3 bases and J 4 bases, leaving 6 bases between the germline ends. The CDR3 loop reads CASSETSYGYTF. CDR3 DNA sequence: TGTGCCAGCAGTGAGACTAGCTATGGCTACACCTTC.

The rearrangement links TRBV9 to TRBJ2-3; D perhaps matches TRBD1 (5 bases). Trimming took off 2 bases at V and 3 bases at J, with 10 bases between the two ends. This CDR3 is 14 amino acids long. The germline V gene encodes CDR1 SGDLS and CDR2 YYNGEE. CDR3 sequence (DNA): TGTGCCAGCAGCGTGAGTGCAGGGACAGATACGCAGTATTTT. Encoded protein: CASSVSAGTDTQYF.

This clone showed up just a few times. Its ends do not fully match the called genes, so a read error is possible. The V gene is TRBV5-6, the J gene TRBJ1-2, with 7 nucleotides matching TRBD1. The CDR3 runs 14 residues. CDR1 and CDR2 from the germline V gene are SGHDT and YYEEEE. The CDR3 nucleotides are TGTGCCAGCAGCTCCGACAGGGAGGCCTATCGCTACACCTTC. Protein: CASSSDREAYRYTF.

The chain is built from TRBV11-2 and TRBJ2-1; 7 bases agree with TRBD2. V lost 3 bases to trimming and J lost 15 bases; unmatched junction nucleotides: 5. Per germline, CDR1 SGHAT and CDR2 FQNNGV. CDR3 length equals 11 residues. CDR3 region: CASSLGGEGFF. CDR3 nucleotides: TGTGCCAGCAGCTTGGGTGGGGAGGGGTTCTTC.

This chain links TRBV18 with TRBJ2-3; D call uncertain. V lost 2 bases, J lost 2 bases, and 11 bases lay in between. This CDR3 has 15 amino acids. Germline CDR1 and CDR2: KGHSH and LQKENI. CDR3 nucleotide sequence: TGTGCCAGCTCACCAAATGAGCAGGCCACAGATACGCAGTATTTT. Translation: CASSPNEQATDTQYF.

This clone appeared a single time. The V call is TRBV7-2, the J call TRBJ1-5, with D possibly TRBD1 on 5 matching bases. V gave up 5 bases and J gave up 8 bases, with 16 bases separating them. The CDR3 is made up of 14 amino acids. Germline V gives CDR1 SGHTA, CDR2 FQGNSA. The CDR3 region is CASSLGLGEKPQHF. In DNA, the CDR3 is TGTGCCAGCAGCCTCGGACTAGGGGAAAAGCCCCAGCATTTT.

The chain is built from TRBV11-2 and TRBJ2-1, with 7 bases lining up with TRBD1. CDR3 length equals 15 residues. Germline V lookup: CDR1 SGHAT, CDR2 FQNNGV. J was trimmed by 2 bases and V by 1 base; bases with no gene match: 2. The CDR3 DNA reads TGTGCCAGCAGCTTAGTAGGGGGCGCCTACAATGAGCAGTTCTTC. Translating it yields CASSLVGGAYNEQFF.

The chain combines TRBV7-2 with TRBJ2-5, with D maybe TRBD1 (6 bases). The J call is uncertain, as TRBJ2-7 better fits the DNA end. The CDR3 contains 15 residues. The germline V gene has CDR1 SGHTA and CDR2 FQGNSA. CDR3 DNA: TGTGCCAGCAGCCTCACCGGGACACCCTCCTACGAGCAGTACTTC. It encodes CASSLTGTPSYEQYF.

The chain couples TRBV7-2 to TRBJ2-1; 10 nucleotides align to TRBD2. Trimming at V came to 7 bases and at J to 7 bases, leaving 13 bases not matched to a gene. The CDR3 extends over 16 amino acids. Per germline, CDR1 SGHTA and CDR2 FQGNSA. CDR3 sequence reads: CASTPRRRGLANEQFF. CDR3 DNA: TGTGCCAGCACCCCACGTCGGAGGGGACTAGCGAATGAGCAGTTCTTC. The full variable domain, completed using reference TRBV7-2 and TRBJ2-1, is GAGVSQSPSNKVTEKGKDVELRCDPISGHTALYWYRQSLGQGLEFLIYFQGNSAPDKSGLPSDRFSAERTGGSVSTLTIQRTQQEDSAVYLCASTPRRRGLANEQFFGPGTRLTVL.

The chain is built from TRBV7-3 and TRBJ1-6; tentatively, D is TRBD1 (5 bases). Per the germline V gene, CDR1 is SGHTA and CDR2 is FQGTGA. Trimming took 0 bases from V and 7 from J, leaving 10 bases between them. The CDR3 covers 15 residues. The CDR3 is CASSLTGEVNSPLHF. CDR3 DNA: TGTGCCAGCAGCTTAACAGGGGAGGTAAATTCACCCCTCCACTTT.

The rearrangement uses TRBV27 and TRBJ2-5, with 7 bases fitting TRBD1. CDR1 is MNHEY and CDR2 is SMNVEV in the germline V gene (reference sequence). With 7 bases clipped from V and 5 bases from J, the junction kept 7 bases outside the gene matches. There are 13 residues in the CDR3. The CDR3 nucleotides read TGTGCCAGCACCCGGGGCAGGGGGGAGACCCAGTACTTC. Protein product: CASTRGRGETQYF.

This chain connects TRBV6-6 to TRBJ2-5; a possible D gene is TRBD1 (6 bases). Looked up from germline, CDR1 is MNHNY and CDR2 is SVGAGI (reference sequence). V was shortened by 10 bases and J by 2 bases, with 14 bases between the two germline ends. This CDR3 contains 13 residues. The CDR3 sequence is CATRTEIQETQYF. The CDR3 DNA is TGTGCCACCAGGACAGAGATTCAAGAGACCCAGTACTTC.

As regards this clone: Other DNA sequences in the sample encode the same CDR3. The CDR3 DNA follows: TGTGCCAGCAGCTTAGCCGAGGTCACTGAAGCTTTCTTT. Translated: CASSLAEVTEAFF. This chain joins TRBV7-9 and TRBJ1-1; D is uncertain. This CDR3 region has 13 residues. Trimming removed 0 bases from V and 4 bases from J, with 6 bases in between. Germline V gene lookup returns CDR1 SEHNR and CDR2 FQNEAQ (reference sequence).

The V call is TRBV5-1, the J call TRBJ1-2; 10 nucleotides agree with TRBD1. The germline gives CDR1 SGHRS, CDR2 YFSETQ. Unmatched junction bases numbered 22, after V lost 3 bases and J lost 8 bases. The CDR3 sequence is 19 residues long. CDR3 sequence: CASSSGRPGTGDRSGGYTF. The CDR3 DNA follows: TGCGCCAGCAGCTCAGGTCGTCCCGGGACAGGGGACAGGTCGGGAGGCTACACCTTC. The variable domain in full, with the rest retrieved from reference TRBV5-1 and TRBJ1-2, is KAGVTQTPRYLIKTRGQQVTLSCSPISGHRSVSWYQQTPGQGLQFLFEYFSETQRNKGNFPGRFSGRQFSNSRSEMNVSTLELGDSALYLCASSSGRPGTGDRSGGYTFGSGTRLTVV.

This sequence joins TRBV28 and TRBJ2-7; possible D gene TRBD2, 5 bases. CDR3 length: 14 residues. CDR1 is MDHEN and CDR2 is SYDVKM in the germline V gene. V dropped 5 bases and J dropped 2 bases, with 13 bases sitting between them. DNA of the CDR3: TGTGCCAGCAGTCGAATCGAGGGTGCCTACGAGCAGTACTTC. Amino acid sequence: CASSRIEGAYEQYF.

This CDR3 is CASSLDGGRNYGYTF. The CDR3 nucleotides read TGTGCCAGCAGCTTAGACGGGGGGCGGAACTATGGCTACACCTTC. The chain combines TRBV7-8 with TRBJ1-2, with D maybe TRBD1 (6 bases). Germline CDR1 SGHVS, CDR2 FQNEAQ. The ends were cut back, 1 base at V and 2 bases at J, with 11 bases in the middle. The CDR3 covers 15 residues.

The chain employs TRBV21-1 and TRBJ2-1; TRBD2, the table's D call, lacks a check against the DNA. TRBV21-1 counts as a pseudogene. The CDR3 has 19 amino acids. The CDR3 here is CASSSKRVAGGRKCNEQFF. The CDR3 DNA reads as TGTGCCAGCAGCTCGAAACGGGTAGCGGGAGGGCGAAAGTGCAATGAGCAGTTCTTC.

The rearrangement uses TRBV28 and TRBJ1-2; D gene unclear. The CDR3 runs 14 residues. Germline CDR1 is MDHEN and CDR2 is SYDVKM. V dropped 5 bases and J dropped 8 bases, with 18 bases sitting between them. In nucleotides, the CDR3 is TGTGCCAGCAGTCTAGCCCAGAGGGTTCGCGGCTACACCTTC. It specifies CASSLAQRVRGYTF.

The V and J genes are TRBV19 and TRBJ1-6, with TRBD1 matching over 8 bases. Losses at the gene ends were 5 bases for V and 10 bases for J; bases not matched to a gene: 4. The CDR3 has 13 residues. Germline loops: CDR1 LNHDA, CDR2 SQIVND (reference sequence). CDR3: CASSADRDSPLHF. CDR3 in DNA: TGTGCCAGTAGTGCGGACAGGGACTCACCCCTCCACTTT.

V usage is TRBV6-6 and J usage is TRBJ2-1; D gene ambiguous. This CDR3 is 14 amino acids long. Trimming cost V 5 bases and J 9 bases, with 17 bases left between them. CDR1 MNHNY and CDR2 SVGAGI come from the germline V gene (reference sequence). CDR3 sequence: CASSTLNDLGEQFF. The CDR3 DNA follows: TGTGCCAGCAGTACTCTCAATGACTTGGGTGAGCAGTTCTTC.

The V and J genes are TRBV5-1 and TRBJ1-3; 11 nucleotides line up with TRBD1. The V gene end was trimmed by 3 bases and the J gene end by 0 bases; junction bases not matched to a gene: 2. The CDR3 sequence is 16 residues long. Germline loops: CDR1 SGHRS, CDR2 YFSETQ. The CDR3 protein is CASSSGTGGSGNTIYF. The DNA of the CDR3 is TGCGCCAGCAGCTCCGGGACAGGGGGCTCTGGAAACACCATATATTTT.

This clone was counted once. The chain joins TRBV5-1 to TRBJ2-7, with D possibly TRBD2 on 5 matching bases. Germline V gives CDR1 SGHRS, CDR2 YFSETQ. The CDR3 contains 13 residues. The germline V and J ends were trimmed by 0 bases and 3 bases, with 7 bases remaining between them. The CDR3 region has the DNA TGCGCCAGCAGCTTGGACGGGGTCTACGAGCAGTACTTC. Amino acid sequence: CASSLDGVYEQYF.

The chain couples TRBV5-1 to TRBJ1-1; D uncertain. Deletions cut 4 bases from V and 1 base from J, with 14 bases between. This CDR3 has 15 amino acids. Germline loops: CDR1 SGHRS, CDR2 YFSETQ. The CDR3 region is CASSLAWTGNTEAFF. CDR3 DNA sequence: TGCGCCAGCAGCCTAGCTTGGACCGGGAACACTGAAGCTTTCTTT.

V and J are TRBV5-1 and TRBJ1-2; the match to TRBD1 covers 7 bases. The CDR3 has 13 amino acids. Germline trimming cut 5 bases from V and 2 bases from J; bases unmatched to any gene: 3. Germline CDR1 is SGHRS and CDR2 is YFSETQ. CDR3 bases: TGCGCCAGCAGACCGACAGGGAACTATGGCTACACCTTC. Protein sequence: CASRPTGNYGYTF.

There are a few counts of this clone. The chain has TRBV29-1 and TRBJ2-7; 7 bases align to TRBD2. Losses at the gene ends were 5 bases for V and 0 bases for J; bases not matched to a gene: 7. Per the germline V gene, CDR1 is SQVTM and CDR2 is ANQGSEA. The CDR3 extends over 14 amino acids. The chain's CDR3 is CSVIAGSSSYEQYF. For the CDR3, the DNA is TGCAGCGTTATAGCGGGCTCGAGCTCCTACGAGCAGTACTTC.